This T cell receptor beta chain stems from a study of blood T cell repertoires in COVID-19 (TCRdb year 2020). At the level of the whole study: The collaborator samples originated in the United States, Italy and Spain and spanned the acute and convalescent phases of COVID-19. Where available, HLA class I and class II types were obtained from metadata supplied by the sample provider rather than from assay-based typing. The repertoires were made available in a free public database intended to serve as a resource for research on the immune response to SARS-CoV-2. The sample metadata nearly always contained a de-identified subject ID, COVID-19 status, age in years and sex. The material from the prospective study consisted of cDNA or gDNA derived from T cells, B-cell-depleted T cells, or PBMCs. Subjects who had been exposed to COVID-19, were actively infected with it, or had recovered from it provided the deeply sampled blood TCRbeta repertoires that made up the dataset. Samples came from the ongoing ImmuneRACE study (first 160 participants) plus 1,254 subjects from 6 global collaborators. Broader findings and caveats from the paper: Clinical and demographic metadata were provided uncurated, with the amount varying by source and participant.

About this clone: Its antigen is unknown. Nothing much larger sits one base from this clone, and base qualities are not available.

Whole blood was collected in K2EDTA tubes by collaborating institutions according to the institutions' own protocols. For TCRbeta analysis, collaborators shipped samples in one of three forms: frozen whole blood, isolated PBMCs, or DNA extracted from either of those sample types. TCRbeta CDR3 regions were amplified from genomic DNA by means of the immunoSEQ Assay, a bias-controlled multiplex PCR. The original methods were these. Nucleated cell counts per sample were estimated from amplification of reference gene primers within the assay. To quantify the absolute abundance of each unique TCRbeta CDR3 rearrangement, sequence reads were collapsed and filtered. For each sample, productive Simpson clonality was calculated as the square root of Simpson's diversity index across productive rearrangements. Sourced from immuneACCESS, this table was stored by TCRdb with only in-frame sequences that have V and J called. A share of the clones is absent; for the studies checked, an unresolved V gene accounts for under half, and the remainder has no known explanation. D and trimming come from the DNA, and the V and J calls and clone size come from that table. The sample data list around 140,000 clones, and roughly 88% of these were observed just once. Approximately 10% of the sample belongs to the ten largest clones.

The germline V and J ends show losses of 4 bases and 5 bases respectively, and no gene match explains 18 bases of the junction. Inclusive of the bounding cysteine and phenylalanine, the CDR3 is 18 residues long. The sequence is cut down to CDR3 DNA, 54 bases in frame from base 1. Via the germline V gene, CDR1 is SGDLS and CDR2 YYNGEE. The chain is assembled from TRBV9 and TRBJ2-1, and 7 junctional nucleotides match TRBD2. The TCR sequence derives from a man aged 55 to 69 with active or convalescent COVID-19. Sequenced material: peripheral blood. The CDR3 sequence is CASSNRTAYSGRNNEQFF. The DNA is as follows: TGTGCCAGCAGCAACAGAACCGCTTATAGCGGGCGGAACAATGAGCAGTTCTTC.